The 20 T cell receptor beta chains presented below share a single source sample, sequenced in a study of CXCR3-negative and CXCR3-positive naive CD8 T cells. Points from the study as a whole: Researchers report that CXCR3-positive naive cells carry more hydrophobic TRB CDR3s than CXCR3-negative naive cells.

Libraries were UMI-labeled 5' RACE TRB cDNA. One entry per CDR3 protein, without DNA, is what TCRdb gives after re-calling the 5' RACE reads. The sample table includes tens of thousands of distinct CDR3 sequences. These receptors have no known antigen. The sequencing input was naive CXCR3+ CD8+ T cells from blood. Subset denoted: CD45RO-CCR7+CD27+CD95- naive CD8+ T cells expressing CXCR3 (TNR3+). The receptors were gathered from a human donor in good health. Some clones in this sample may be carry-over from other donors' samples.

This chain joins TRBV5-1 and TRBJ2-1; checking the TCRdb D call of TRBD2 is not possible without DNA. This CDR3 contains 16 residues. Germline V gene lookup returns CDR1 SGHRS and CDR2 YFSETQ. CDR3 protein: CARSFTGLGAGNEQFF.

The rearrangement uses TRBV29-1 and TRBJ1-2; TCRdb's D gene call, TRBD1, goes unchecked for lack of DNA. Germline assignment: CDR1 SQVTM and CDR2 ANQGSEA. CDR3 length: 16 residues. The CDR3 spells CSVEEDRDSSFWGYTF.

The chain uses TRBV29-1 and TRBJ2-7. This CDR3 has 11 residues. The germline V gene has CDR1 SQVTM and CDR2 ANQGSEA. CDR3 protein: CSVKYSYEQYF.

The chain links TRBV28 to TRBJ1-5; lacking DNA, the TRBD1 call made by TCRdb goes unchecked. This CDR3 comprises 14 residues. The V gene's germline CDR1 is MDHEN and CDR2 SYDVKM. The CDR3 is CASSGRGALQPQHF.

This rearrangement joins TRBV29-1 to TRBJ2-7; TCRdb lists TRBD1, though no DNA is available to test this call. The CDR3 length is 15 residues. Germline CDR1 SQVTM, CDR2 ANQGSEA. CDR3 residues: CSVEELGQGAGEQYF.

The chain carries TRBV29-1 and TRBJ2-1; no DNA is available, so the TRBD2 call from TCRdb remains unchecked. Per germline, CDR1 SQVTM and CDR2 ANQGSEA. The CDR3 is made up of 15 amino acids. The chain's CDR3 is CSVGLAGDLYNEQFF.

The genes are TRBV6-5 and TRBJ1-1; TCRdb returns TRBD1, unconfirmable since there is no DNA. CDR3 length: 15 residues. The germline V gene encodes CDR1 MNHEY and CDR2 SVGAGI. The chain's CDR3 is CASSPQGQMNTEAFF.

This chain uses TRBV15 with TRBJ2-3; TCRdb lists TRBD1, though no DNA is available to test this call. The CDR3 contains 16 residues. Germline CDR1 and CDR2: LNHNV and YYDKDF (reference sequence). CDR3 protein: CATKHPAGAHADTQYF.

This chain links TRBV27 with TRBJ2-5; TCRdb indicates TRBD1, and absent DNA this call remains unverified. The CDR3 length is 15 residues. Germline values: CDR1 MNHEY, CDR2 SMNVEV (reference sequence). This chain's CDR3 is CASSLSQGMGETQYF.

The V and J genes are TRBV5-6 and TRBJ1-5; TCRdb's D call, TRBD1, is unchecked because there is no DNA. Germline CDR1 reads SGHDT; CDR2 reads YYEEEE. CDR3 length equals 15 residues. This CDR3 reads CASSLARGRNQPQHF.

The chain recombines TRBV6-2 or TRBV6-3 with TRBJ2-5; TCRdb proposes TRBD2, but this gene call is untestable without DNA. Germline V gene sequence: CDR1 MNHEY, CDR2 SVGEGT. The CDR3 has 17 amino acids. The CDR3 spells CASSSGLAGAFQETQYF.

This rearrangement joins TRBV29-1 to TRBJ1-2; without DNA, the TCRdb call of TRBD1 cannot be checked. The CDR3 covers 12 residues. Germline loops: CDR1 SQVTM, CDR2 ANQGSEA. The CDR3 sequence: CSTGWGDDGYTF.

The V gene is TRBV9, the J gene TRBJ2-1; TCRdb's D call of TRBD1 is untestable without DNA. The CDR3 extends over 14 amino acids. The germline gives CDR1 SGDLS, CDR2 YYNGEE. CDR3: CASSDPGQGPGQFF.

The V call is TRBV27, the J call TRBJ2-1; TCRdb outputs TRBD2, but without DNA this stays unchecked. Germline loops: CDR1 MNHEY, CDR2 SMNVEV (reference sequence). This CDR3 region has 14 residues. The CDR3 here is CASSSTPAGNEQFF.

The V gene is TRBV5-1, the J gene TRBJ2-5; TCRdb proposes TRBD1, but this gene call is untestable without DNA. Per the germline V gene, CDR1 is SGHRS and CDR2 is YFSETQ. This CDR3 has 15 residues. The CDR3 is CASSSPEPPQETQYF.

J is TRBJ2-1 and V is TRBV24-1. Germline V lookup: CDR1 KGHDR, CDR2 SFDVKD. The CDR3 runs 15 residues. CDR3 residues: CATSDLGESYNEQFF.

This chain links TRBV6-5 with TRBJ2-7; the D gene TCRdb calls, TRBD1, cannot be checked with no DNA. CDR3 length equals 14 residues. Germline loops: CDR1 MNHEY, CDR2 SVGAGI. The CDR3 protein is CASSYSDRDYEQYF.

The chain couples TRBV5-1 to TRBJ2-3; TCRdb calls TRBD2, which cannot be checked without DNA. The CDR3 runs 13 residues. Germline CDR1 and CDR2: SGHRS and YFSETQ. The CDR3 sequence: CASSPWEADTQYF.

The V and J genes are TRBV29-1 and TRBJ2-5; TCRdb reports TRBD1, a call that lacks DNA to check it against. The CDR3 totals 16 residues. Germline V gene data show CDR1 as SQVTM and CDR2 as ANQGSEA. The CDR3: CSVEDPRDRVTETQYF.

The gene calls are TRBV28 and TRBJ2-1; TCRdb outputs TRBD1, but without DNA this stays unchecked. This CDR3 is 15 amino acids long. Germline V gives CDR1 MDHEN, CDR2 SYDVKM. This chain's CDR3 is CASSPQPRGYNEQFF.